This TCR beta chain is from a study of CD8+CD57+ T cells in acquired aplastic anemia. All sequencing subjects had displayed CD8+CD57+ cell expansion on flow cytometry. Notes on this clonotype: The junction departs from germline at one end; a sequencing error may be responsible.

TCR beta VDJ and CDR3 profiling used genomic DNA as template. MiXCR, applied by TCRdb to the reads, yields one record per CDR3 protein. The profile shows 150,000 to 200,000 distinct CDR3 sequences, 48% of them singletons. The CDR3 contains 13 residues. Germline values: CDR1 ENHRY, CDR2 SYGVKD. This sequence was found in a human donor with aplastic anemia. The specimen was sorted CD4+, CD8+, or CD8+CD57+ T cells (not recorded which) from PBMCs. V is TRBV10-3 and J is TRBJ2-3; D not certain. This chain's CDR3 is CASSPHRTDTQCF. CDR3 in DNA: TGTGCCAGCAGCCCTCATCGCACAGATACGCAGTGTTTT.